This TCR beta chain was recovered during a study of cytomegalovirus exposure and HLA in healthy donors. About the study: Approximately 200 million T cells yielded 117 million unique TCR beta sequences in earlier analysis.

The V gene end was trimmed by 5 bases and the J gene end by 2 bases; junction bases not matched to a gene: 4. This CDR3 has 14 amino acids. Germline lookup yields CDR1 MNHEY and CDR2 SVGAGI. Primers for the PCR totalled 60 Vbeta and 13 Jbeta. Measured with immunoSEQ multiplex PCR; TCRdb has only the in-frame clones, and not every one. The data hold 200,000 to 250,000 clones, with more than 75% observed a single time. A note on this clone: Its antigen remains unknown.

Study results and caveats: Several of the most significant clusters were apparently associated with common viral pathogens in a later analysis. DRB1 showed the most TCR associations and HLA-C the fewest in a later analysis, as rates varied by HLA locus. Clonal expansion, a later analysis showed, was greater in HLA-associated TCR beta chains than in equally common others.

The clonotype was recovered from a woman aged 40 to 50 in good health and CMV-seronegative. The chain has TRBV6-5 and TRBJ2-7, with 9 nucleotides matching TRBD1. The sample comprised PBMCs. The CDR3: CASSNRGLTYEQYF. The CDR3 bases are TGTGCCAGCAGTAACAGGGGGCTTACCTACGAGCAGTACTTC.